These T cell receptor beta chains were read from a single sample in a study of cytomegalovirus exposure and HLA in healthy donors. Sequencing used immunoSEQ multiplex PCR; TCRdb keeps in-frame clones, though not all of them. Seen here are 100,000 to 150,000 clones, 75% to 90% observed once, and the top ten hold around 1.1%. Sequenced: PBMCs. The origin of the receptors is a woman younger than 35 in good health and CMV-seronegative. The CDR3 runs from the conserved cysteine through the conserved F or W. A D gene is named only where the DNA matches it firmly. Rows give clone size only sometimes, using once, few, many, or a class for an expanded clone.

clone size	D gene	J gene	V gene	CDR3 protein	CDR3 DNA
.	TRBD2	TRBJ2-3	TRBV7-8	CASSQGLAGGDTQYF	TGTGCCAGCAGCCAGGGACTAGCGGGAGGAGATACGCAGTATTTT
.	.	TRBJ2-7	TRBV28	CASSPGSSTYEQYF	TGTGCCAGCTCCCCCGGGAGCTCAACCTACGAGCAGTACTTC
once	.	TRBJ2-5	TRBV29-1	CSVEGGDQETQYF	TGCAGCGTTGAGGGCGGGGACCAAGAGACCCAGTACTTC
.	TRBD1	TRBJ2-2	TRBV7-2	CASSLSDRVRTGELFF	TGTGCCAGCAGCTTATCCGACAGGGTGCGGACCGGGGAGCTGTTTTTT
.	.	TRBJ1-3	TRBV25-1	CASRGPGIPGNTIYF	TGTGCCAGCAGGGGGCCAGGGATCCCTGGAAACACCATATATTTT
.	TRBD2	TRBJ2-2	TRBV30	CAWETGLGQTGELFF	TGTGCCTGGGAGACGGGACTAGGGCAAACCGGGGAGCTGTTTTTT
.	TRBD2	TRBJ2-2	TRBV4-1	CASSQAASGGANTGELFF	TGCGCCAGCAGCCAAGCTGCTAGCGGGGGGGCGAACACCGGGGAGCTGTTTTTT
.	TRBD2	TRBJ2-4	TRBV15	CATSRDYPSKGGNIQYF	TGTGCCACCAGCAGAGATTACCCCTCCAAGGGAGGGAACATTCAGTACTTC
.	TRBD1	TRBJ2-7	TRBV14	CASSPDRGLPYEQYF	TGTGCCAGCAGTCCGGACAGGGGGCTGCCCTACGAGCAGTACTTC
.	.	TRBJ2-7	TRBV28	CASSFVPFGEQYF	TGTGCCAGCAGTTTCGTACCATTCGGGGAGCAGTACTTC
.	.	TRBJ2-2	TRBV7-8	CASRISGGVTGELFF	TGTGCCAGCAGGATTAGTGGCGGCGTCACCGGGGAGCTGTTTTTT
.	.	TRBJ2-1	TRBV6-5	CASSYSVWSSYNEQFF	TGTGCCAGCAGTTACTCCGTCTGGAGCTCCTACAATGAGCAGTTCTTC
.	TRBD2	TRBJ2-1	TRBV14	CASSQEGYWASGTYNEQFF	TGTGCCAGCAGCCAAGAGGGTTATTGGGCTAGCGGGACCTACAATGAGCAGTTCTTC
.	.	TRBJ2-3	TRBV5-1	CASSLWHSSSTDTQYF	TGCGCCAGCAGCTTGTGGCATTCTTCTAGCACAGATACGCAGTATTTT
.	TRBD2	TRBJ2-2	TRBV4-1	CASSHGLAGLNTGELFF	TGCGCCAGCAGCCACGGACTAGCGGGGCTTAACACCGGGGAGCTGTTTTTT
few	TRBD1	TRBJ2-5	TRBV5-1	CASSSGQGEETQYF	TGCGCCAGCAGCTCGGGACAGGGGGAAGAGACCCAGTACTTC
.	.	TRBJ2-2	TRBV7-8	CASSLSTGELFF	TGTGCCAGCAGCTTGAGTACCGGGGAGCTGTTTTTT
.	TRBD1	TRBJ1-2	TRBV5-6	CASAPTGNYGYTF	TGTGCCAGCGCCCCGACAGGGAACTATGGCTACACCTTC
.	.	TRBJ2-5	TRBV19	CASSIAPFGQETQYF	TGTGCCAGTAGTATTGCTCCCTTCGGCCAAGAGACCCAGTACTTC
.	TRBD1	TRBJ1-6	TRBV6-6	CASSRDRINSPLHF	TGTGCCAGCAGCCGGGACAGGATTAATTCACCCCTCCACTTT
once	.	TRBJ1-2	TRBV5-1	CASSSQNREGYTF	TGCGCCAGCAGCTCCCAAAACAGGGAGGGCTACACCTTC
.	TRBD1	TRBJ1-5	TRBV28	CASSFEGAWGSNQPQHF	TGTGCCAGCAGTTTCGAGGGGGCCTGGGGGAGCAATCAGCCCCAGCATTTT
.	.	TRBJ2-5	TRBV4-2	CASSYDRQETQYF	TGTGCCAGCAGCTACGACAGACAAGAGACCCAGTACTTC
once	TRBD2	TRBJ2-1	TRBV7-6	CAVPGGKKRNEQFF	TGTGCTGTGCCGGGAGGAAAAAAAAGGAATGAGCAGTTCTTC
.	.	TRBJ1-2	TRBV30	CAWRSYRYGYTF	TGTGCCTGGCGGTCCTACCGCTATGGCTACACCTTC